This record covers a single T cell receptor beta chain. The antigen remains unidentified. CDR1 is SGHDT and CDR2 is YYEEEE in the germline V gene. Germline trimming cut 2 bases from V and 1 base from J; bases unmatched to any gene: 2. The CDR3 contains 15 residues. This sample was taken from a study of immune heterogeneity within non-small cell lung tumors. Study as a whole: It was found that the tumors were several squamous cell carcinomas, under 13 non-squamous carcinomas and 1 not otherwise specified. Study-level points and caveats: The high-frequency T-cell receptor beta clonotypes mostly did not match up between individual patients. Recurrence of identical dominant CDR3 beta clonotypes was observed across tumor sites within a patient, alongside site-unique high-frequency clones.

The TCR beta CDR3 region was amplified by multiplex PCR employing 32 V and 13 J primers. TCRdb re-called the multiplex PCR reads with MiXCR, one entry per CDR3 protein. Of about 3,400 distinct CDR3 sequences listed, about a third are singletons. Bulk tumor genomic DNA, roughly 590 ng per sample, was used as template. Spaced far apart, several biopsies were taken from each primary tumor during surgery. It was patients with untreated, newly diagnosed non-small cell lung cancer who underwent curative surgery. There were roughly 15 donors in total. They were all newly diagnosed non-small cell lung cancer patients undergoing surgery with curative intent.

The sequence came from a man between 65 and 79 years old with non-small cell lung cancer. The specimen was lung tumor tissue. The chain recombines TRBV5-6 with TRBJ2-1, with 8 bases aligning to TRBD1. Here the CDR3 reads CASSFGDRSYNEQFF. CDR3 in DNA: TGTGCCAGCAGCTTTGGGGACAGGTCCTACAATGAGCAGTTCTTC.